The clone carrying this T cell receptor beta chain was seen just once. Antigen specificity is unknown. This entry comes from a study of T cell responses to AZD1222 COVID-19 vaccine. Findings and limits, study-wide: Females outnumbered males among donors, who were mostly white British; clonal diversity was possibly underestimated. Spike was spanned by vaccine-associated CD4 TCRs, which were dominant at 160-218 and 743-854.

The CDR3 totals 20 residues. V shed 0 bases, J shed 0 bases, and the junction held 11 bases outside the gene matches. The germline CDR1 and CDR2 sequences are SGDLS and YYNGEE. Data came from immunoSEQ multiplex PCR; TCRdb stores just in-frame clones and leaves some out. The sample has 110,000 to 150,000 clones; about 87% are singletons. The chain links TRBV9 to TRBJ2-2; 10 bases are shared with TRBD1. This clonotype was obtained from an adult in good health. Specimen: peripheral blood, collected on day 0 of AZD1222 vaccination. The CDR3 region is CASSVEIGQGEPPNTGELFF. CDR3 in DNA: TGTGCCAGCAGCGTAGAGATCGGACAGGGGGAACCCCCGAACACCGGGGAGCTGTTTTTT.